Listed here are 11 T cell receptor beta chains from one sample, sequenced in a study of T cell clonality in common variable immunodeficiency. Sequenced by immunoSEQ multiplex PCR; TCRdb stores in-frame clones only, minus some. The specimen has tens of thousands of clones, none found just once. The sample taken for sequencing was peripheral blood mononuclear cells. These receptors were obtained from a person aged 18 to 69 in good health.

This clone was detected many times. Read sequence stops 3 residues before the CDR3 end, and the germline J gene provides the missing end. This chain connects TRBV20-1 to TRBJ2-7; no clear D gene. Trimming cost V 5 bases and J 2 bases, with 16 bases left between them. The germline V gene encodes CDR1 DFQATT and CDR2 SNEGSKA (reference sequence). This CDR3 region has 14 residues. CDR3 DNA (partial): TGCAGTGCTCCTACTCGATTACCTCCCTACGAG. Translating gives CSAPTRLPPYE. From start to end, the CDR3 is CSAPTRLPPYEQYF.

Many counts were recorded for this clone. The read gets to within 3 residues of the CDR3 end, and the germline J gene fills in the rest. The chain employs TRBV29-1 and TRBJ2-1, with unresolved D. V dropped 5 bases and J dropped 9 bases, with 5 bases sitting between them. There are 9 residues in the CDR3. Per the germline V gene, CDR1 is SQVTM and CDR2 is ANQGSEA. The DNA read from the CDR3 is TGCAGCGTTTCGGGTGAG. Translating gives CSVSGE. The whole CDR3 protein is CSVSGEQFF.

On this clone: The read falls 3 residues short of the CDR3 end, and the missing part is taken from the germline J gene. The gene calls are TRBV6-2 or TRBV6-3 and TRBJ1-3; D call uncertain. V was pared by 7 bases and J by 5 bases, with 15 bases between. The germline V gene has CDR1 MNHEY and CDR2 SVGEGT. The CDR3 covers 14 residues. Partial CDR3 DNA: TGTGCCAGCACCCAACCGACTGACCGAAACACC. Translated, it gives CASTQPTDRNT. The entire CDR3 is CASTQPTDRNTIYF.

This clone was detected many times. The observed sequence ends 3 residues before the CDR3 terminus, with the missing tail filled in from the germline J gene. The chain links TRBV20-1 to TRBJ2-3; no definite D call. Trimming pared 0 bases from V and 1 base from J, leaving 8 bases between. The CDR3 runs to 14 residues. CDR1 and CDR2 (germline): DFQATT, SNEGSKA (reference sequence). This chain's CDR3 is CSARDRSGTDTQYF. CDR3 DNA (partial): TGCAGTGCTAGAGATAGGAGCGGCACAGATACG.

This clone was counted many times. The read terminates 3 residues ahead of where the CDR3 ends, so the germline J gene completes it. V is TRBV7-3 and J is TRBJ2-3; weak D call: TRBD1 (7 bases). The CDR3 consists of 16 residues. Trimming left V 5 bases short and J 6 bases short, with 21 bases between. The germline V gene encodes CDR1 SGHTA and CDR2 FQGTGA. The CDR3 loop is CASSRQGLSGRDTQYF. The sequenced CDR3 bases are TGTGCCAGCAGCCGACAGGGACTTTCGGGGAGGGATACG.

This clone was seen ten or more times. The read is 3 residues too short to cover the CDR3 end, so that end is filled in from the germline J gene. The J gene is TRBJ2-3, the V gene TRBV14, with TRBD1 identical over 7 bases. The ends lost 4 bases at V and 4 bases at J; junction bases unmatched: 8. The CDR3 is made up of 15 amino acids. Germline assignment: CDR1 SGHDN and CDR2 FVKESK. CDR3 sequence: CASSPPRGRPDTQYF. CDR3 DNA, as far as it was read: TGTGCCAGCAGCCCCCCGAGGGGGCGCCCAGATACG.

This clone occurred a few times. The read is 3 residues too short to cover the CDR3 end, so that end is filled in from the germline J gene. This sequence joins TRBV6-4 and TRBJ2-7; 9 positions match TRBD2. Germline V lookup: CDR1 MRHNA, CDR2 SNTAGT. There are 15 residues in the CDR3. V trimming: 6 bases; J trimming: 4 bases; junction bases outside the gene matches: 10. CDR3 in amino acids: CASSKTASGKYEQYF. The CDR3 bases that were read are TGTGCCAGCAGCAAGACTGCTAGCGGGAAATACGAG.

This clone was seen ten or more times. The CDR3 end lies 3 residues beyond the end of the read and is filled in from the germline J gene. The chain uses TRBV20-1 and TRBJ2-2; 12 positions match TRBD2. Trimming cost V 6 bases and J 1 base; bases outside gene matches: 6. The length of the CDR3 is 16 residues. The germline V gene encodes CDR1 DFQATT and CDR2 SNEGSKA (reference sequence). CDR3 DNA (partial): TGCAGTGCCACGGGACTAGCGGGCGAGAACACCGGGGAG. Translating gives CSATGLAGENTGE. The whole CDR3 is CSATGLAGENTGELFF.

This clone was picked up many times. The CDR3 end is not reached by the read, which stops 3 residues before it; the germline J gene fills it in. The J gene is TRBJ2-5, the V gene TRBV10-3; 7 bases are shared with TRBD2. CDR3 size: 15 residues. J gave up 5 bases and V 2 bases, and 8 bases lay outside the gene matches. Germline V CDR1 and CDR2: ENHRY, SYGVKD. CDR3 DNA, as far as it was read: TGTGCCATCAGTGAGGTAGCGGGCCCCACGGAGACC. It yields the protein CAISEVAGPTET. The CDR3, in full, reads CAISEVAGPTETQYF.

In this sample, this clone turned up many times. The read gets to within 3 residues of the CDR3 end, and the germline J gene fills in the rest. V and J are TRBV9 and TRBJ2-2; TRBD2 might be the D (6 bases). The CDR3 sequence is 13 residues long. V lost 5 bases, J lost 6 bases, and 11 bases lay in between. Germline values: CDR1 SGDLS, CDR2 YYNGEE. The CDR3 DNA, read in part, is TGTGCCAGCAGTCTGGCGGGGTCCGGGGAG. Translating gives CASSLAGSGE. The full CDR3 sequence reads CASSLAGSGELFF.

This clone was observed at least ten times. The CDR3 end is not reached by the read, which stops 3 residues before it; the germline J gene fills it in. The chain combines TRBV5-1 with TRBJ2-7, with D maybe TRBD1 (6 bases). V gave up 4 bases and J gave up 4 bases, with 15 bases separating them. Germline V gene data show CDR1 as SGHRS and CDR2 as YFSETQ. CDR3 size: 14 residues. The covered CDR3 bases are TGCGCCAGCAGCCCCGGACAGCTCCAATACGAG. Protein sequence: CASSPGQLQYE. The whole CDR3 is CASSPGQLQYEQYF. The full variable domain, completed using reference TRBV5-1 and TRBJ2-7, is KAGVTQTPRYLIKTRGQQVTLSCSPISGHRSVSWYQQTPGQGLQFLFEYFSETQRNKGNFPGRFSGRQFSNSRSEMNVSTLELGDSALYLCASSPGQLQYEQYFGPGTRLTVT.